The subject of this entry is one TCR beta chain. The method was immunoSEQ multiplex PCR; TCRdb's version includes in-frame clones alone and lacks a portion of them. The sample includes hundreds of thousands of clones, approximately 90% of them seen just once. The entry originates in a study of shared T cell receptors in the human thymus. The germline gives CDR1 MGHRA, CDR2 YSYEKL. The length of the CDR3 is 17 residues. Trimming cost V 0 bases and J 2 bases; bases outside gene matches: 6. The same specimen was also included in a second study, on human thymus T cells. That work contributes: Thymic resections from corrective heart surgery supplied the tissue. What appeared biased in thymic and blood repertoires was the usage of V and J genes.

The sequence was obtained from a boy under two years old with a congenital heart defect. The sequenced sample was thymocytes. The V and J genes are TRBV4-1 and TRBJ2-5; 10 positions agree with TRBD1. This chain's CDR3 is CASSQDRGQGPQETQYF. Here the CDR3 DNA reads TGCGCCAGCAGCCAAGACAGGGGACAGGGGCCGCAAGAGACCCAGTACTTC.